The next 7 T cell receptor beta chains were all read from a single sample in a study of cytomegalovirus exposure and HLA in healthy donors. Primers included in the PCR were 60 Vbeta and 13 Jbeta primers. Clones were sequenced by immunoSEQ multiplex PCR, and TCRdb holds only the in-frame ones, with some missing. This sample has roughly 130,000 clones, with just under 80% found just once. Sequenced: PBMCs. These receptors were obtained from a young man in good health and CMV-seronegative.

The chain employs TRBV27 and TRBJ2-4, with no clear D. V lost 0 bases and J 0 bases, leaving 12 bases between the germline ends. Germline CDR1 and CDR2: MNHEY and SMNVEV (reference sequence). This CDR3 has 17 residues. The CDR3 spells CASSLSIQWLAKNIQYF. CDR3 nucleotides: TGTGCCAGCAGTTTATCGATTCAGTGGCTAGCCAAAAACATTCAGTACTTC.

The CDR3 sequence is CAWRKTASNEQFF. The CDR3 nucleotides read TGTGCCTGGAGAAAGACAGCGAGCAATGAGCAGTTCTTC. The rearrangement links TRBV30 to TRBJ2-1; the D gene is possibly TRBD1 (5 bases). The germline V gene has CDR1 GTSNPN and CDR2 SVGIG (reference sequence). Trimming took off 3 bases at V and 6 bases at J, with 12 bases between the two ends. The CDR3 runs 13 residues.

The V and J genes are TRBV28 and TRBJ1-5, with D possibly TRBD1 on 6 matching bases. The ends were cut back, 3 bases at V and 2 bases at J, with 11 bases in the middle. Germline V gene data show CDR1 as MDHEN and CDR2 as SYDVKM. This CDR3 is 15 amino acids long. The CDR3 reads CASSFGRGGNQPQHF. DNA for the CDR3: TGTGCCAGCAGTTTCGGCAGGGGAGGCAATCAGCCCCAGCATTTT.

CDR3 protein: CASSETGTGGASNEKLFF. CDR3 sequence (DNA): TGTGCCAGCAGCGAAACAGGGACAGGGGGCGCCAGTAATGAAAAACTGTTTTTT. This chain links TRBV5-6 with TRBJ1-4, with 12 positions matching TRBD1. The germline V gene encodes CDR1 SGHDT and CDR2 YYEEEE. This CDR3 comprises 18 residues. Trimming cost V 4 bases and J 4 bases; bases outside gene matches: 11.

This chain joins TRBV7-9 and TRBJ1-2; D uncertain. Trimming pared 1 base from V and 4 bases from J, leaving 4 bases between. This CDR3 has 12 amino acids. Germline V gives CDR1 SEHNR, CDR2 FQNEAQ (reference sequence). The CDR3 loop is CASSLGSYGYTF. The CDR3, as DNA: TGTGCCAGCAGCTTAGGCAGCTATGGCTACACCTTC.

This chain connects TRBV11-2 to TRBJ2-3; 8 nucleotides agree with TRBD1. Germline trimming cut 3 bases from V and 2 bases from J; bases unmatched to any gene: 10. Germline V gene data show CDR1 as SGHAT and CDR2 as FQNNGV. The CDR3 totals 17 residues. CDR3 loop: CASSFRGQAPPTDTQYF. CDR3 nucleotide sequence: TGTGCCAGCAGCTTCAGGGGGCAGGCCCCCCCCACAGATACGCAGTATTTT.

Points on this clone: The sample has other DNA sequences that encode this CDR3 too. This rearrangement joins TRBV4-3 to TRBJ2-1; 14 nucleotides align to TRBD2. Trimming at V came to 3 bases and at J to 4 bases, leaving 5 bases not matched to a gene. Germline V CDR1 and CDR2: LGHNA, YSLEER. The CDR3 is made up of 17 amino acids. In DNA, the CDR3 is TGCGCCAGCAGCCACGGACTAGCGGGGGGATCTTACAATGAGCAGTTCTTC. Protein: CASSHGLAGGSYNEQFF.